The 18 T cell receptor beta chains below all came from one sample that was sequenced in a study of regulatory T cells in long-lasting Graves disease. The TCR beta library used iRepertoire HTBI primers with Arm-PCR amplification of CDR3. TCRdb used MiXCR to reprocess the multiplex PCR reads, holding one entry per CDR3 protein. The sample lists around 250,000 distinct CDR3 sequences, roughly 21% seen once, with about 15% in the top ten. Time point meaning: newly diagnosed GD, antithyroid drugs for less than 3 months. Following extraction of RNA from PBMCs, that RNA was used to make the TCR library. Sequencing was performed on peripheral blood mononuclear cells (PBMCs), taken at new diagnosis, from a patient treated with antithyroid drugs. These receptors were obtained from a female donor with Graves disease.

This clonotype was picked up many times. The chain joins TRBV24-1 to TRBJ1-2, with D uncertain. V lost 4 bases and J lost 4, with 12 bases in between. The CDR3 has 14 residues. Germline loops: CDR1 KGHDR, CDR2 SFDVKD. CDR3 in amino acids: CATSESVRSYGYTF. The CDR3 nucleotides are TGTGCCACCAGTGAATCGGTGAGGTCCTATGGCTACACCTTC.

This clonotype was counted many times. CDR3 bases: TGCAGCCGCCGGGACACTGAAGCTTTCTTT. Translation gives CSRRDTEAFF. This sequence joins TRBV20-1 and TRBJ1-1, with D unclear. The CDR3 sequence is 10 residues long. Germline values: CDR1 DFQATT, CDR2 SNEGSKA (reference sequence).

This clonotype was counted at least ten times. This chain uses TRBV7-8 with TRBJ2-7; D is unresolved. CDR3 length equals 12 residues. Trimming took 4 bases from V and 3 from J, leaving 7 bases between them. CDR1 is SGHVS and CDR2 is FQNEAQ in the germline V gene. CDR3 sequence reads: CASSSNLYEQYF. The CDR3 bases are TGTGCCAGCAGCTCAAACCTCTACGAGCAGTACTTC.

This clonotype was seen many times. V gene TRBV2 combines with J gene TRBJ2-7; 7 bases align to TRBD2. The CDR3 has 14 residues. V trimming: 6 bases; J trimming: 0 bases; junction bases outside the gene matches: 5. Germline CDR1 SNHLY, CDR2 FYNNEI. The CDR3 is CASSTSSGSYEQYF. The CDR3 coding sequence is TGTGCCAGCAGCACTTCTAGCGGCTCCTACGAGCAGTACTTC.

This clonotype showed up many times. The rearrangement links TRBV2 to TRBJ1-5, with 9 positions matching TRBD1. This CDR3 spans 15 amino acids. CDR1 and CDR2 from the germline V gene are SNHLY and FYNNEI. Trimming cost V 8 bases and J 7 bases; bases outside gene matches: 12. CDR3 loop: CASDSGQGGWQPQHF. Here the CDR3 DNA reads TGTGCCAGCGACTCGGGACAGGGAGGGTGGCAGCCCCAGCATTTT.

This clonotype was recorded at least ten times. This chain links TRBV24-1 with TRBJ1-5; D remains unclear. Trimming cost V 2 bases and J 9 bases, with 19 bases left between them. The CDR3 runs 16 residues. Germline V CDR1 and CDR2: KGHDR, SFDVKD. CDR3 sequence (DNA): TGTGCCACCAGTGATTCGAGGGCGGGGAGTCGATCGCCCCAGCATTTT. It is translated as CATSDSRAGSRSPQHF.

To note about this clonotype: This likely traces to a read error, being one base from a far larger clone. The rearrangement joins TRBV27 to TRBJ2-4, with TRBD2 matching over 10 bases. V was clipped by 4 bases and J by 13 bases; unmatched bases: 16. This CDR3 region has 16 residues. The germline V gene has CDR1 MNHEY and CDR2 SMNVEV (reference sequence). The CDR3 region is CASSSTSGRSYNEQYF. The CDR3, as DNA: TGTGCCAGCAGTTCGACTAGCGGGCGCTCCTACAATGAGCAGTACTTC.

A remark on this clonotype: The junction does not match germline at one end; this may be a read error. J is TRBJ2-2 and V is TRBV6-1, with TRBD2 matching 8 bases. CDR3 size: 19 residues. Germline CDR1 is MNHNS and CDR2 is SASEGT. CDR3 nucleotide sequence: TGTGCCAGCAGAACACACACGCCGACTAGCGTAACGAACACCGGGGAGCTGTCTTTT. It translates to CASRTHTPTSVTNTGELSF.

This clonotype was recorded at least ten times. J is TRBJ1-5 and V is TRBV6-2 or TRBV6-3, with D perhaps TRBD1 (6 bases). The germline V and J ends were trimmed by 0 bases and 3 bases, with 15 bases remaining between them. The CDR3 loop spans 17 amino acids. Looked up from germline, CDR1 is MNHEY and CDR2 is SVGEGT. The CDR3 region has the DNA TGTGCCAGCAGTTACTCCCGGGGGCAGGTCATCAATCAGCCCCAGCATTTT. Protein: CASSYSRGQVINQPQHF.

This clonotype occurred a few times. V gene TRBV29-1 combines with J gene TRBJ2-2; tentatively, D is TRBD1 (5 bases). Germline V lookup: CDR1 SQVTM, CDR2 ANQGSEA. This CDR3 is built from 13 residues. Trimming stripped 2 bases from V and 4 bases from J, with 8 bases between. CDR3 coding DNA: TGCAGCGTTGAACAGGGATTCACCGGGGAGCTGTTTTTT. Its protein product is CSVEQGFTGELFF.

This clonotype was observed many times. The chain couples TRBV5-1 to TRBJ1-5; D unclear. Germline V gene sequence: CDR1 SGHRS, CDR2 YFSETQ. Deletions cut 4 bases from V and 4 bases from J, with 9 bases between. The CDR3 length is 13 residues. The CDR3, as DNA: TGCGCCAGCAGCGAAGCCCCGAATCAGCCCCAGCATTTT. Translated, it gives CASSEAPNQPQHF.

As concerns this clonotype: This is likely an artifact of a read error, given a far larger clone one base away. This chain connects TRBV12-3 or TRBV12-4 to TRBJ2-3; 9 positions match TRBD1. The last part of the DNA fits TRBJ2-1 better; the J call may be wrong. The CDR3 consists of 15 residues. The DNA for the CDR3 is TGTGCCAGCAGTAGCAGGGACAGGGAAGCCTACGAGCAGTTCTTC. This codes for CASSSRDREAYEQFF.

This clonotype was found many times. The chain has TRBV7-8 and TRBJ2-7; perhaps D is TRBD1 or TRBD2 (5 bases each). Germline CDR1 and CDR2: SGHVS and FQNEAQ. The CDR3 is 16 residues long. Between the trimmed V and J ends, which lost 4 bases and 0 bases, there was a span of 16 bases. This CDR3 reads CASSSKRGETSYEQYF. In nucleotides, the CDR3 is TGTGCCAGCAGCTCCAAGCGAGGGGAGACCTCCTACGAGCAGTACTTC.

At least ten counts were recorded for this clonotype. The rearrangement uses TRBV27 and TRBJ2-7, with D perhaps TRBD1 (6 bases). Germline CDR1 MNHEY, CDR2 SMNVEV (reference sequence). This CDR3 has 16 residues. V lost 6 bases, J lost 4 bases, and 22 bases lay in between. The CDR3 loop reads CASSDRLIVFGYEQYF. DNA of the CDR3: TGTGCCAGCAGCGACAGGCTTATTGTTTTCGGTTACGAGCAGTACTTC.

This clonotype was counted many times. This chain connects TRBV19 to TRBJ2-7; the match to TRBD1 covers 9 bases. Looked up from germline, CDR1 is LNHDA and CDR2 is SQIVND (reference sequence). The J segment lost 0 bases and the V segment lost 7 bases, leaving 7 bases of the junction unmatched. The CDR3 is 15 residues long. CDR3 coding DNA: TGTGCCAGTAAAGACCGGGACAGGGACTCCTACGAGCAGTACTTC. It specifies CASKDRDRDSYEQYF.

The table lists this clonotype with many counts. The CDR3 sequence: CASSAGTGVTGELFF. CDR3 sequence (DNA): TGTGCCAGCAGCGCCGGGACAGGGGTGACCGGGGAGCTGTTTTTT. The chain couples TRBV7-2 to TRBJ2-2; 10 positions agree with TRBD1. Germline CDR1 is SGHTA and CDR2 is FQGNSA. The CDR3 sequence is 15 residues long. V trimming: 5 bases; J trimming: 5 bases; junction bases outside the gene matches: 5.

DNA for the CDR3: TGCGCCAGCAGCCAAGCCCCTTTGGCGGCGGGGGACAGTGAAAAACTGTTTTTT. It is translated as CASSQAPLAAGDSEKLFF. The V and J genes are TRBV4-1 and TRBJ1-4; 7 bases agree with TRBD1. This CDR3 has 18 amino acids. V lost 1 base and J lost 7; bases outside the gene matches: 15. CDR1 is MGHRA and CDR2 is YSYEKL in the germline V gene.

This clonotype turned up a few times. This chain connects TRBV6-5 to TRBJ2-3; 8 nucleotides line up with TRBD2. V gave up 2 bases and J gave up 5 bases; unmatched junction bases: 6. From germline, CDR1 is MNHEY and CDR2 SVGAGI. The CDR3 consists of 15 residues. Here the CDR3 reads CASSYGAGDRDTQYF. CDR3 nucleotide sequence: TGTGCCAGCAGTTACGGAGCGGGAGACAGAGATACGCAGTATTTT.